The entry below gives a single T cell receptor (beta chain) sequence along with its context. Its antigen is not known. The data originate from a study of vaccination and CD4 T cells after COVID-19. Scientists ran DNA taken from cultured CD4+ T cells through the Oncomine TCR Beta short-read assay for sequencing. TCRdb reprocessed the PCR reads via MiXCR and lists one record per CDR3 protein. In the table there are more than 10,000 distinct CDR3 sequences, less than 75% of which are singletons. Trimming shortened V by 10 bases and J by 0 bases, and 15 bases separated the two germline ends. Germline CDR1 SGHTA, CDR2 FQGNSA. The CDR3 covers 14 residues. The treatment was: roughly 10-day PBMC culture with coronavirus spike peptide pools or control peptides (ViraFEST assay).

The sequenced sample consisted of CD4+ T cells from blood, cultured in vitro. The TCR comes from a human donor who had recovered from COVID-19. The chain links TRBV7-2 to TRBJ1-1, with D unresolved. CDR3 region: CATRREELNTEAFF. The DNA for the CDR3 is TGTGCCACCCGCCGGGAAGAACTGAACACTGAAGCTTTCTTT.